These T cell receptor beta chains were read from a single sample in a study of blood T cell repertoires in COVID-19. Some clones are missing from TCRdb's copy, which holds only in-frame ones; the method was immunoSEQ multiplex PCR. The profile shows some 670,000 clones, 90% of them singletons. The source material was peripheral blood. These receptors were taken from a woman aged 18-29 years with acute or convalescent COVID-19. CDR3s include the opening cysteine and the closing phenylalanine or tryptophan. A D gene is named only where the DNA matches it firmly. Expanded clones get a size class; other rows say once, few or many, or leave the size out.

j_gene	v_gene	abundance	d_gene	CDR3nt	CDR3aa
TRBJ1-1	TRBV4-2	NA	NA	TGTGCCAGCACTAAGGGTACAGGTTGGGACACTGAAGCTTTCTTT	CASTKGTGWDTEAFF
TRBJ2-6	TRBV6-1	NA	NA	TGTGCCAGCAGTGGCCGAAGGGGCTCTGGGGCCAACGTCCTGACTTTC	CASSGRRGSGANVLTF
TRBJ1-2	TRBV18	once	NA	TGTGCCAGCTCACGACAGTCCGATTATGGCTACACCTTC	CASSRQSDYGYTF
TRBJ1-2	TRBV2	NA	NA	TGTGCCAGCAGTGAAGCCGAGACAGACTATGGCTACACCTTC	CASSEAETDYGYTF
TRBJ1-2	TRBV11-2	NA	NA	TGTGCCAGCAGCTTAGTCGGCAGCCCTAGGGGCTACACCTTC	CASSLVGSPRGYTF
TRBJ1-5	TRBV4-2	NA	NA	TGTGCCAGCAGCCCGTGGACAGCAAATCAGCCCCAGCATTTT	CASSPWTANQPQHF
TRBJ1-1	TRBV5-1	NA	NA	TGCGCCAGCAACCTCCTGAACCCACACAACACTGAAGCTTTCTTT	CASNLLNPHNTEAFF
TRBJ2-7	TRBV5-4	NA	NA	TGTGCCAGCAGTCAATGGCCGGGGAGGGAGCAGTACTTC	CASSQWPGREQYF
TRBJ1-4	TRBV2	NA	NA	TGTGCCAGCAGTGACTTGGACAGAAATGAAAAACTGTTTTTT	CASSDLDRNEKLFF
TRBJ1-2	TRBV7-6	NA	NA	TGTGCCAGCAGCTTAGAGGACGGGGGACTTGGCGGCTACACCTTC	CASSLEDGGLGGYTF
TRBJ1-2	TRBV3-1/TRBV3-2	NA	TRBD1	TGTGCCAGCAGCCCCCCAGGTAAGGGGGCAGTTGGCTACACCTTC	CASSPPGKGAVGYTF
TRBJ2-1	TRBV3-1/TRBV3-2	NA	NA	TGTGCCAGCAGCCAAGAGTTGTCCACCTACAATGAGCAGTTCTTC	CASSQELSTYNEQFF
TRBJ2-2	TRBV9	NA	NA	TGTGCCAGCAGCGTAGGTGGGGGAAGGGGGACCGGGGAGCTGTTTTTT	CASSVGGGRGTGELFF
TRBJ2-1	TRBV6-4	NA	NA	TGTGCCAGCAGTGACTCGCGGGGTACAATGGATGAGCAGTTCTTC	CASSDSRGTMDEQFF
TRBJ1-1	TRBV11-2	NA	TRBD1	TGTGCCAGCAGCTCATACCGGGACAGGGGGAGTGAAGCTTTCTTT	CASSSYRDRGSEAFF
TRBJ1-2	TRBV13	NA	TRBD1	TGTGCCAGCAGCTTAGGCCGTCAGGCAGGGGGCGGCTATGGCTACACCTTC	CASSLGRQAGGGYGYTF
TRBJ2-6	TRBV7-6	NA	TRBD1	TGTGCCAGCAGCTTTCAGGGGGCGGGCTCTGGGGCCAACGTCCTGACTTTC	CASSFQGAGSGANVLTF
TRBJ1-6	TRBV12-5	NA	NA	TGTGCTAGTGGTTTTGGCGGGGGCGGTTCACCCCTCCACTTT	CASGFGGGGSPLHF
TRBJ2-3	TRBV9	once	NA	TGTGCCAGCAGCGCAGGAGGGGATACGCAGTATTTT	CASSAGGDTQYF
TRBJ1-2	TRBV7-8	few	TRBD1	TGTGCCAGCAGCTCAACCGGGACTTCAGGGGGAGGCTACACCTTC	CASSSTGTSGGGYTF
TRBJ2-1	TRBV30	NA	TRBD1	TGTGCCTGGAGTGTACTCGGGACAGGTAGATCCTACAATGAGCAGTTCTTC	CAWSVLGTGRSYNEQFF
TRBJ1-3	TRBV6-6	NA	NA	TGTGCCAGCAGTTACCAGGGGATGGGAAACACCATATATTTT	CASSYQGMGNTIYF
TRBJ2-1	TRBV4-3	once	NA	TGCGCCAGCAGCCAAGCTGATGAGACACTCCTTATTCGTGGCTCCTACAATGAGCAGTTCTTC	CASSQADETLLIRGSYNEQFF
TRBJ1-1	TRBV14	NA	NA	TGTGCCAGCAGCCAAGTGTGGGAGGGTGAAGCTTTCTTT	CASSQVWEGEAFF
TRBJ1-1	TRBV19	NA	NA	TGTGCCAGTAGTATTTCCAGGTGGGACACTGAAGCTTTCTTT	CASSISRWDTEAFF
TRBJ1-5	TRBV4-1	NA	NA	TGCGCCAGCAGCCAAGAGAGGCCGGGACTTAATCAGCCCCAGCATTTT	CASSQERPGLNQPQHF
TRBJ2-3	TRBV5-1	NA	TRBD1	TGCGCCAGCAGCCTGGGACAGGGAGGAGGAGATACGCAGTATTTT	CASSLGQGGGDTQYF
TRBJ2-1	TRBV25-1	NA	NA	TGTGCCAGCATTCAGGGTAGCTCCTACAATGAGCAGTTCTTC	CASIQGSSYNEQFF
TRBJ1-1	TRBV6-6	NA	TRBD1	TGTGCCAGCAGCCACGACGGGACAGTTGAAGCTTTCTTT	CASSHDGTVEAFF
TRBJ1-2	TRBV30	NA	TRBD1	TGTGCCTGGAGGCTATCTGAGGGGGCGCTTATTTATGGCTACACCTTC	CAWRLSEGALIYGYTF
TRBJ1-1	TRBV7-9	few	NA	TGTGCCAGCAGCTTGGAGGGGGGGGCGAGTATCCCAGCTTTCTTT	CASSLEGGASIPAFF
TRBJ2-7	TRBV11-2	NA	TRBD1	TGTGCCAGCAGCTTCTTATCCGGGACAGGGGGTGTCTACGAGCAGTACTTC	CASSFLSGTGGVYEQYF
TRBJ2-7	TRBV7-2	once	NA	TGTGCCAGCAGCTTTTACGGCGAGCAGTACTTC	CASSFYGEQYF
TRBJ2-7	TRBV4-1	NA	TRBD1	TGCGCCAGCAGCCAAGAGGACAGGGGGGCCTCCTACGAGCAGTACTTC	CASSQEDRGASYEQYF
TRBJ1-1	TRBV19	NA	TRBD1	TGTGCCACATACCGGGACAGTGGGATGAACACTGAAGCTTTCTTT	CATYRDSGMNTEAFF
TRBJ2-7	TRBV5-5	NA	NA	TGTGCCAGCAGCTTGGCAGGGGCGCAAGAGCAGTACTTC	CASSLAGAQEQYF
TRBJ1-4	TRBV2	NA	NA	TGTGCCAGCATGGGCCGACAGCCCGAATCCGAAAAACTGTTTTTT	CASMGRQPESEKLFF
TRBJ2-6	TRBV7-3	NA	TRBD2	TGTGCCAGCAGCTTAATGGGCGGGAGCTCTGGGGCCAACGTCCTGACTTTC	CASSLMGGSSGANVLTF
TRBJ2-1	TRBV10-3	NA	TRBD1	TGTGCCATCAGTGAGCCCCCGGGACAGGGGGCAAAGCAGTTCTTC	CAISEPPGQGAKQFF
TRBJ1-1	TRBV29-1	NA	TRBD1	TGCAGCGTTGAAGTGGACGGGACAGGTTTTGAAGCTTTCTTT	CSVEVDGTGFEAFF
TRBJ2-2	TRBV25-1	NA	NA	TGTGCCAGCAGTGCCACGGTACCCACCGGGGAGCTGTTTTTT	CASSATVPTGELFF
TRBJ2-6	TRBV18	NA	NA	TGTGCCAGCTCACCCGCGAGGGGGATATATGGGGCCAACGTCCTGACTTTC	CASSPARGIYGANVLTF
TRBJ1-2	TRBV6-5	NA	TRBD1	TGTGCCAGCAGTTACTCAGCAGGGGGATATGGCTACACCTTC	CASSYSAGGYGYTF
TRBJ1-2	TRBV10-3	NA	NA	TGTGCCATCAGCGAGAACGACAGTAACCCGATCTATGGCTACACCTTC	CAISENDSNPIYGYTF
TRBJ1-2	TRBV5-1	NA	TRBD1	TGCGCCACAGCGGGACAGGGGAAGGTTAACTATGGCTACACCTTC	CATAGQGKVNYGYTF
TRBJ2-1	TRBV6-4	few	TRBD2	TGTGCCAGCAGTGACTCGAATAGCGGGGGGCACAATGAGCAGTTCTTC	CASSDSNSGGHNEQFF
TRBJ1-1	TRBV20-1	NA	NA	TGCAGGGTCGGGGTAGCTTTCTTT	CRVGVAFF
TRBJ1-5	TRBV27	NA	TRBD1	TGTGCCAGCACCTCCGGGGACAGGCTGAATCAGCCCCAGCATTTT	CASTSGDRLNQPQHF
TRBJ2-1	TRBV11-2	NA	TRBD2	TGTGCCAGCAGCGTCCAGGGACTAGCGGGGTGGAATGAGCAGTTCTTC	CASSVQGLAGWNEQFF
TRBJ2-7	TRBV6-1	NA	NA	TGTGCCAGCAGGCTCACAAGCTCCTACGAGCAGTACTTC	CASRLTSSYEQYF
TRBJ1-1	TRBV19	NA	TRBD1	TGTGCCAGTAGTCCGACAGGGTCAGGCGCTGAAGCTTTCTTT	CASSPTGSGAEAFF
TRBJ1-5	TRBV19	NA	NA	TGTGCCAGTAGTTCCTCGGTGGGGAGGTTACAGCCCCAGCATTTT	CASSSSVGRLQPQHF
TRBJ1-1	TRBV6-5	NA	NA	TGTGCCAGCACCTCCCTCCAGAAGAACACTGAAGCTTTCTTT	CASTSLQKNTEAFF
TRBJ2-1	TRBV10-1	NA	TRBD2	TGCGCCAGCAGGGGACTAGCGATGTCCTACAATGAGCAGTTCTTC	CASRGLAMSYNEQFF
TRBJ2-1	TRBV14	NA	TRBD1	TGTGCCAGCAGCCGGACAGGGGTAGTAAATGAGCAGTTCTTC	CASSRTGVVNEQFF
TRBJ2-7	TRBV5-5	once	TRBD2	TGTGCCTGGCCGGGGGGCTACGAGCAGTACTTC	CAWPGGYEQYF
TRBJ2-1	TRBV10-3	NA	TRBD2	TGTGCCATCAGTCGGGGGGGCTATGAGCAGTTCTTC	CAISRGGYEQFF
TRBJ2-7	TRBV15	NA	TRBD2	TGTGCCACCAGCATGTCGGGGGGGTTCATCTACGAGCAGTACTTC	CATSMSGGFIYEQYF
TRBJ2-3	TRBV4-2	few	NA	TGTGCCAGCAGCCAAGGGATTTCGGGGGGCACCGGCACAGATACGCAGTATTTT	CASSQGISGGTGTDTQYF
TRBJ1-2	TRBV24-1	NA	NA	TGTGCCATCCGGACCGGGGGATCCGGGTACACCTTC	CAIRTGGSGYTF